These 17 T cell receptor beta chains share one sample of origin, sequenced in a study of T cells in Graves' hyperthyroidism and ophthalmopathy. Amplification yielded TCR beta CDR3 regions, with RNA transcripts as the source. The HTBI primer set was used in a first-round RT-PCR of the TCR CDR3. TCRdb reanalysed the multiplex PCR reads using MiXCR and keeps one entry per CDR3 protein. The sample consists of approximately 520,000 distinct CDR3 sequences, around 24% of them appearing once. The specimen was blood. These receptors were obtained from a woman aged 30 to 39 with Graves' ophthalmopathy.

There are a few counts of this clonotype. The rearrangement uses TRBV11-1 and TRBJ1-2, with D possibly TRBD1 on 5 matching bases. The CDR3 length is 17 residues. Germline V gene lookup returns CDR1 SGHAT and CDR2 FQDESV (reference sequence). V was shortened by 1 base and J by 4 bases, with 19 bases between the two germline ends. CDR3 nucleotides: TGTGCCAGCAGCTTAGTTTGGTGGGACCACGGCCCCTATGGCTACACCTTC. This codes for CASSLVWWDHGPYGYTF.

Many counts were recorded for this clonotype. An end of the junction differs from the germline gene, which may be a read error. The chain has TRBV5-1 and TRBJ1-1, with D unresolved. The CDR3 has 14 residues. CDR1 and CDR2 from the germline V gene are SGHRS and YFSETQ. CDR3 sequence reads: CASSLFRGNTEAFF. DNA for the CDR3: TGTGCCAGCAGTTTGTTTCGGGGGAACACTGAAGCTTTCTTT. The complete variable domain, with remaining parts taken from reference TRBV5-1 and TRBJ1-1, reads KAGVTQTPRYLIKTRGQQVTLSCSPISGHRSVSWYQQTPGQGLQFLFEYFSETQRNKGNFPGRFSGRQFSNSRSEMNVSTLELGDSALYLCASSLFRGNTEAFFGQGTRLTVV.

The chain has TRBV20-1 and TRBJ2-5; TRBD1 aligns across 9 bases. The CDR3 sequence is 13 residues long. Germline-derived CDR1 and CDR2 are DFQATT and SNEGSKA (reference sequence). Trimming took 6 bases from V and 4 from J; bases not matched to a gene: 6. This CDR3 reads CSATTGGRETQYF. The CDR3, as DNA: TGCAGTGCGACAACAGGGGGCAGAGAGACCCAGTACTTC.

Points on this clonotype: Just one base apart from a much larger clone, this may be a read error. The V call is TRBV2, the J call TRBJ2-2; D may be TRBD2 (6 bases). The germline V gene encodes CDR1 SNHLY and CDR2 FYNNEI. The CDR3 loop spans 13 amino acids. Here the CDR3 reads CASGGQGTGELVF. CDR3 nucleotides: TGTGCCAGCGGAGGGCAGGGAACCGGGGAGCTGGTTTTT.

The table lists this clonotype with many counts. The chain carries TRBV6-1 and TRBJ2-7; 9 positions match TRBD2. Germline CDR1 is MNHNS and CDR2 is SASEGT. The CDR3 is made up of 15 amino acids. Trimming at V came to 6 bases and at J to 6 bases, leaving 12 bases not matched to a gene. The CDR3 bases are TGTGCCAGCAGAAAAGATCCGGGACTAGCTGGCGAGCAGTACTTC. It is translated as CASRKDPGLAGEQYF.

This clonotype was seen at least ten times. The chain employs TRBV20-1 and TRBJ1-1; 8 bases agree with TRBD1. Trimming cost V 6 bases and J 11 bases; bases outside gene matches: 11. Germline CDR1 reads DFQATT; CDR2 reads SNEGSKA (reference sequence). This CDR3 contains 12 residues. The CDR3, as DNA: TGCAGTGCCCCAGGACAGGGATTATTCGCTTTCTTT. Protein: CSAPGQGLFAFF.

This chain connects TRBV10-3 to TRBJ2-7; D gene ambiguous. The CDR3 extends over 14 amino acids. The V gene's germline CDR1 is ENHRY and CDR2 SYGVKD. The V gene lost 2 bases and the J gene lost 1 base, with 9 bases spanning the gap. In DNA form, the CDR3 reads TGTGCCATCAGTGAGCGGGCGGCGTCCTACGAGCAGTACTTC. Protein product: CAISERAASYEQYF.

The chain joins TRBV25-1 to TRBJ2-5; possibly TRBD1 for D (5 bases). The CDR3 contains 17 residues. CDR1 is MGHDK and CDR2 is SYGVNS in the germline V gene. With 4 bases removed from V and 0 bases from J, the gap between germline ends came to 18 bases. CDR3 coding DNA: TGTGCCAGCAGTGGACAGATTAATGTACAGTACCAAGAGACCCAGTACTTC. It encodes CASSGQINVQYQETQYF.

The chain has TRBV30 and TRBJ2-7; D is unresolved. The germline gives CDR1 GTSNPN, CDR2 SVGIG (reference sequence). CDR3 length equals 12 residues. Trimming removed 5 bases at V and 0 bases at J, with 8 bases between. CDR3 DNA sequence: TGTGCCTGGGCCTCGAACTCCTACGAGCAGTACTTC. It codes for CAWASNSYEQYF.

This clonotype was picked up one time. This chain joins TRBV20-1 and TRBJ2-7; TRBD2 is a possible D gene (7 bases). V was pared by 3 bases and J by 6 bases, with 18 bases between. The CDR3 has 14 amino acids. The germline V gene has CDR1 DFQATT and CDR2 SNEGSKA (reference sequence). The CDR3 DNA reads TGCAGTGCTAGCGGGGGGACATGGTCGGTCGAGCAGTACTTC. This translates into CSASGGTWSVEQYF.

This clonotype was seen many times. This chain links TRBV27 with TRBJ1-2; D uncertain. V was trimmed by 5 bases and J by 0 bases, leaving 13 bases between them. Germline V gene sequence: CDR1 MNHEY, CDR2 SMNVEV (reference sequence). The CDR3 totals 15 residues. The CDR3 sequence: CASSPVGGSNYGYTF. DNA of the CDR3: TGTGCCAGCAGTCCCGTCGGCGGCTCTAACTATGGCTACACCTTC.

This clonotype has ten or more counts. The chain joins TRBV6-5 to TRBJ1-1; D call uncertain. CDR1 and CDR2 (germline): MNHEY, SVGAGI. This CDR3 contains 15 residues. V shed 2 bases and J shed 6 bases, with 16 bases lying between them. The CDR3 protein is CASSYLQDGGAEAFF. CDR3 in DNA: TGTGCCAGCAGTTACCTCCAAGATGGTGGGGCTGAAGCTTTCTTT.

The chain is built from TRBV6-1 and TRBJ1-2, with D tentatively TRBD1 (6 bases). CDR1 and CDR2 from the germline V gene are MNHNS and SASEGT. V lost 6 bases and J lost 4, with 12 bases in between. The CDR3 covers 13 residues. The CDR3 sequence is CASSGGGAYGYTF. CDR3 nucleotides: TGTGCCAGCAGCGGCGGGGGGGCCTATGGCTACACCTTC.

This clonotype was detected ten times or more. The chain combines TRBV7-6 with TRBJ2-7; D is unresolved. Germline loops: CDR1 SGHVS, CDR2 FNYEAQ. V was shortened by 2 bases and J by 5 bases, with 10 bases between the two germline ends. The CDR3 has 13 residues. The chain's CDR3 is CASSLQPMHEQYF. CDR3 DNA: TGTGCCAGCAGCTTACAACCCATGCACGAGCAGTACTTC.

Ten or more counts support this clonotype. The chain recombines TRBV28 with TRBJ1-2; no firm D call. The V end was cut by 4 bases, the J end by 4 bases, with 4 bases between. This CDR3 is built from 11 residues. Per the germline V gene, CDR1 is MDHEN and CDR2 is SYDVKM. CDR3: CASSSIYGYTF. CDR3 sequence (DNA): TGTGCCAGCAGTTCCATCTATGGCTACACCTTC.

This chain connects TRBV24-1 to TRBJ2-5, with D tentatively TRBD2 (5 bases). CDR3 length: 14 amino acids. The germline V gene encodes CDR1 KGHDR and CDR2 SFDVKD. V shed 3 bases and J shed 5 bases, with 12 bases lying between them. The CDR3 spells CATSDPSGGETQYF. The CDR3 coding sequence is TGTGCCACCAGTGATCCTTCGGGCGGGGAGACCCAGTACTTC.

CDR3 nucleotide sequence: TGTGCCAGCAGCCAGAGGGGGCCGGCGGGCTACACCTTC. Protein product: CASSQRGPAGYTF. The chain uses TRBV3-1 and TRBJ1-2, with 7 nucleotides matching TRBD1. The germline gives CDR1 LGHDT, CDR2 YNNKEL (reference sequence). The CDR3 runs 13 residues. Unmatched junction bases numbered 6, after V lost 3 bases and J lost 8 bases. Full variable domain (rest looked up from reference TRBV3-1 and TRBJ1-2): DTAVSQTPKYLVTQMGNDKSIKCEQNLGHDTMYWYKQDSKKFLKIMFSYNNKELIINETVPNRFSPKSPDKAHLNLHINSLELGDSAVYFCASSQRGPAGYTFGSGTRLTVV.